A selection of T cell receptor beta chains follows, all from one sample in a study of cytomegalovirus exposure and HLA in healthy donors. Assay: immunoSEQ multiplex PCR; the TCRdb copy retains only in-frame clones and omits some. The data hold 210,000 or so clones, with 70% to 80% observed a single time. Specimen: PBMCs. These receptors all stem from a woman in her thirties in good health and CMV-seropositive. CDR3s include the opening cysteine and the closing phenylalanine or tryptophan. A D gene is named only where the DNA matches it firmly. Size is omitted from some rows. Given values are once, few, many or a class for expanded clones.

V gene: TRBV18; J gene: TRBJ2-1; clone size: once; D gene: -; CDR3 protein: CASSPPDGGEQFF; CDR3 DNA: TGTGCCAGCTCACCACCTGACGGGGGTGAGCAGTTCTTC
V gene: TRBV7-9; J gene: TRBJ2-3; clone size: few; D gene: TRBD2; CDR3 protein: CASSPWREGPPDTQYF; CDR3 DNA: TGTGCCAGCAGCCCCTGGCGGGAGGGCCCCCCAGATACGCAGTATTTT
V gene: TRBV11-2; J gene: TRBJ2-2; clone size: few; D gene: -; CDR3 protein: CASSSIMTGAANTGELFF; CDR3 DNA: TGTGCCAGCAGCTCTATCATGACGGGAGCTGCGAACACCGGGGAGCTGTTTTTT
V gene: TRBV9; J gene: TRBJ1-6; clone size: -; D gene: -; CDR3 protein: CASSVGYGMDSPLHF; CDR3 DNA: TGTGCCAGCAGCGTAGGATACGGGATGGATTCACCCCTCCACTTT
V gene: TRBV30; J gene: TRBJ1-1; clone size: -; D gene: -; CDR3 protein: CAWSDMNTEAFF; CDR3 DNA: TGTGCCTGGAGTGACATGAACACTGAAGCTTTCTTT
V gene: TRBV19; J gene: TRBJ2-1; clone size: -; D gene: TRBD2; CDR3 protein: CASSPTPGGRKNEQFF; CDR3 DNA: TGTGCCAGTAGCCCAACACCGGGCGGGAGAAAGAATGAGCAGTTCTTC
V gene: TRBV11-2; J gene: TRBJ1-2; clone size: once; D gene: -; CDR3 protein: CASSLLGQNYGYTF; CDR3 DNA: TGTGCCAGCAGCTTGCTAGGACAAAACTATGGCTACACCTTC
V gene: TRBV14; J gene: TRBJ2-7; clone size: -; D gene: -; CDR3 protein: CASSQGSLSSEQYF; CDR3 DNA: TGTGCCAGCAGCCAGGGCAGCCTCTCGTCCGAGCAGTACTTC
V gene: TRBV18; J gene: TRBJ2-5; clone size: -; D gene: TRBD1; CDR3 protein: CASSRDRGGKTQYF; CDR3 DNA: TGTGCCAGCTCACGTGACAGGGGTGGGAAGACCCAGTACTTC
V gene: TRBV5-1; J gene: TRBJ2-1; clone size: -; D gene: -; CDR3 protein: CASSLRESSYNEQFF; CDR3 DNA: TGCGCCAGCAGCTTGCGGGAGAGCTCCTACAATGAGCAGTTCTTC